This entry is about one T cell receptor (beta chain). How the authors handled the data: Using reference gene primer amplification, nucleated cell counts were estimated. The protocol was immunoSEQ multiplex PCR, while the TCRdb copy is restricted to in-frame clones and leaves out a portion. The V and J calls and the clone size are those of that table, but D and trimming were determined from the DNA. Here the sample spans a few hundred thousand clones, less than 85% being singletons. The data were taken from a study of blood T cell repertoires in COVID-19. Study details: Samples taken during acute and convalescent COVID-19 were collected in the United States, Italy and Spain. T cells, B-cell-depleted T cells, or PBMCs provided the cDNA or gDNA that served as material.

Ages ranged from about 18 to 89 years, with residence in about 24 US areas. This CDR3 has 12 residues. The germline CDR1 and CDR2 sequences are LGHDT and YNNKEL (reference sequence). V dropped 1 base and J dropped 7 bases, with 8 bases sitting between them. The V and J genes are TRBV3-1 (or the pseudogene TRBV3-2) and TRBJ2-7; possibly TRBD2 for D (6 bases). This sequence originates from a man aged 35 to 55 who had recovered from COVID-19. Sequencing was performed on PBMCs or T cells enriched from blood (not recorded which). The CDR3 sequence: CASSQGGVEQYF. CDR3 DNA: TGTGCCAGCAGCCAAGGGGGGGTGGAGCAGTACTTC.